Given below is one TCR beta chain in context. What it binds is unknown. These data are taken from a study of T cell responses to AZD1222 COVID-19 vaccine. Sequenced by immunoSEQ multiplex PCR; TCRdb stores in-frame clones only, minus some. The repertoire has under 200,000 clones, about 92% of them found once; the top ten carry 4.4%. Notes on the study in general: Clonal diversity was possibly underestimated; the donors were predominantly white British and more often female. Repertoires were sampled only after the peak T cell response. Two AZD1222 doses significantly raised spike-specific TCR breadth and depth over controls.

This specimen consisted of peripheral blood, obtained on day 0 of MenACWY control vaccination. The clonotype comes from an adult in good health.

The CDR3 DNA reads TGTGCCTGGAGTGGGCAGGGCACTGTAGTCGGTCAGCCCCAGCATTTT. It encodes CAWSGQGTVVGQPQHF. The chain is built from TRBV30 and TRBJ1-5, with D possibly TRBD1 on 5 matching bases. Germline lookup yields CDR1 GTSNPN and CDR2 SVGIG (reference sequence). The CDR3 totals 16 residues. The ends were cut back, 1 base at V and 6 bases at J, with 19 bases in the middle.